This is a list of T cell receptor beta chains from one sample in a study of CD8 T cells in ankylosing spondylitis. MiXCR, run by TCRdb on the 5' RACE reads, gives a single entry per CDR3 protein. The data contain approximately 40,000 distinct CDR3 sequences, over 5.5% of them seen just once; the ten biggest clones take up roughly 12%. The specimen was blood, either unsorted or a sorted T cell fraction (not recorded which). The origin of the receptors is a male donor with ankylosing spondylitis or in good health (not recorded which). Both conserved end residues are part of each CDR3. The D gene is left open where the match is weak. Clone sizes are shown as once, few or many counts, or a class when the clone is expanded.

clone_size: many
j_call: TRBJ2-7
v_call: TRBV6-2/TRBV6-3
d_call: TRBD1
cdr3_nt: TGTGCCAGCAGTTACCCAGGGACAGGGAGGAGGACCTACGAGCAGTACTTC
cdr3_aa: CASSYPGTGRRTYEQYF

clone_size: many
j_call: TRBJ1-1
v_call: TRBV19
d_call: NA
cdr3_nt: TGTGCCAGTAGGAGGGGAGAAGGGACTGAAGCTTTCTTT
cdr3_aa: CASRRGEGTEAFF

clone_size: many
j_call: TRBJ2-1
v_call: TRBV5-1
d_call: TRBD1
cdr3_nt: TGCGCCAGCAGCTTGGGAGGGGGCCCCTACAATGAGCAGTTCTTC
cdr3_aa: CASSLGGGPYNEQFF

clone_size: many
j_call: TRBJ2-2
v_call: TRBV29-1
d_call: TRBD2
cdr3_nt: TGCAGCGCTGAGGTCCCTAGCGGGAGACTGGGCACCGGGGAGCTGTTTTTT
cdr3_aa: CSAEVPSGRLGTGELFF

clone_size: many
j_call: TRBJ2-1
v_call: TRBV6-2/TRBV6-3
d_call: NA
cdr3_nt: TGTGCCAGCAGTTACATATTAGTTGATGAGCAGTTCTTC
cdr3_aa: CASSYILVDEQFF

clone_size: many
j_call: TRBJ1-5
v_call: TRBV27
d_call: NA
cdr3_nt: TGTGCCAGCAGTTTTGAGCCATATCAGCCCCAGCATTTT
cdr3_aa: CASSFEPYQPQHF

clone_size: many
j_call: TRBJ2-7
v_call: TRBV20-1
d_call: NA
cdr3_nt: TGCAGTGCTAGAGTGGGCCAAGCGGGTTCCTACGAGCAGTACTTC
cdr3_aa: CSARVGQAGSYEQYF

clone_size: few
j_call: TRBJ2-1
v_call: TRBV7-9
d_call: NA
cdr3_nt: TGTGCCAGCAGCCCAGGGCTTTTCTCGGGTAACAATGAGCAGTTCTTC
cdr3_aa: CASSPGLFSGNNEQFF

clone_size: many
j_call: TRBJ2-5
v_call: TRBV11-2
d_call: NA
cdr3_nt: TGTGCCGTGGAGAGACAATCCCAAGAGACCCAGTACTTC
cdr3_aa: CAVERQSQETQYF

clone_size: many
j_call: TRBJ2-5
v_call: TRBV30
d_call: NA
cdr3_nt: TGTGCCTGGAGTGCGGGATGGCGGGAACAAGAGACCCAGTACTTC
cdr3_aa: CAWSAGWREQETQYF

clone_size: many
j_call: TRBJ1-1
v_call: TRBV7-9
d_call: TRBD1
cdr3_nt: TGTGCCAGCAGCTTAATGGGGACAGGTGAAGCTTTCTTT
cdr3_aa: CASSLMGTGEAFF

clone_size: many
j_call: TRBJ2-5
v_call: TRBV9
d_call: NA
cdr3_nt: TGTGCCAGCAGCGTAGGGATGCAAGAGACCCAGTACTTC
cdr3_aa: CASSVGMQETQYF

clone_size: many
j_call: TRBJ2-5
v_call: TRBV29-1
d_call: TRBD1
cdr3_nt: TGCAGCGTTCAGGGGGCGCGAGAGACCCAGTACTTC
cdr3_aa: CSVQGARETQYF

clone_size: many
j_call: TRBJ1-6
v_call: TRBV7-2
d_call: NA
cdr3_nt: TGTGCCAGCAGCTTAGGTCAGGGCGGTAGATCACCCCTCCACTTT
cdr3_aa: CASSLGQGGRSPLHF

clone_size: many
j_call: TRBJ2-1
v_call: TRBV5-1
d_call: NA
cdr3_nt: TGCGCCAGCAGCCTGAGGACATCCTACAATGAGCAGTTCTTC
cdr3_aa: CASSLRTSYNEQFF

clone_size: medium-sized
j_call: TRBJ2-2
v_call: TRBV12-3/TRBV12-4
d_call: NA
cdr3_nt: TGTGCCAGCAGCACCGCCACCGGGGAGCTGTTTTTT
cdr3_aa: CASSTATGELFF

clone_size: many
j_call: TRBJ2-4
v_call: TRBV5-1
d_call: TRBD2
cdr3_nt: TGCGCCAGCAGCTTGGATATCGGGGGGGCCGGGGGACCCAAAAACATTCAGTACTTC
cdr3_aa: CASSLDIGGAGGPKNIQYF